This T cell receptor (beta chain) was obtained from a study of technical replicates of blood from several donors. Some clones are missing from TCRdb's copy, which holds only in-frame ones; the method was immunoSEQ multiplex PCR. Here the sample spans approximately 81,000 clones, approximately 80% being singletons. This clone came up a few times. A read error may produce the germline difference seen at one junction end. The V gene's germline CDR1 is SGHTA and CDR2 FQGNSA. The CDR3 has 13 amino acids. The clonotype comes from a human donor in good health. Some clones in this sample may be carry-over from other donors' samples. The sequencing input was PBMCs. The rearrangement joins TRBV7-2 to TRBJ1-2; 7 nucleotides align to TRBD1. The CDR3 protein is CASRQNPQGSVAF. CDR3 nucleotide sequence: TGTGCCAGCAGACAGAACCCACAGGGGTCCGTTGCCTTC. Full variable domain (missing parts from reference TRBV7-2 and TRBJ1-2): GAGVSQSPSNKVTEKGKDVELRCDPISGHTALYWYRQSLGQGLEFLIYFQGNSAPDKSGLPSDRFSAERTGGSVSTLTIQRTQQEDSAVYLCASRQNPQGSVAFGSGTRLTVV.